The clone carrying this T cell receptor (beta chain) was picked up many times. Trimming cost V 3 bases and J 0 bases, with 14 bases left between them. CDR3 length: 16 residues. Germline V gene sequence: CDR1 MDHEN, CDR2 SYDVKM. TCRdb processed the 5' RACE reads anew with MiXCR; each CDR3 protein has one entry. The sample carries about 32,000 distinct CDR3 sequences, about 24% recorded once. The J gene is TRBJ1-2, the V gene TRBV28, with D unresolved. Sequenced: memory CD4+ T cells sorted from blood. The sample's subset: memory CD4+ T cells, CD4+CD45RO+CD25-. The TCR sequence derives from a female donor with breast cancer. The CDR3 nucleotides read TGTGCCAGCAGTTTCGTTGGACCAGGCTCTAACTATGGCTACACCTTC. This sequence encodes CASSFVGPGSNYGYTF.